This is a list of T cell receptor beta chains from one sample in a study of blood T cell repertoires in COVID-19. TCRdb's copy holds only in-frame clones and misses some; the assay was immunoSEQ multiplex PCR. The table includes 210,000 or so clones, 80% to 85% detected once. Sequencing input: peripheral blood. The receptors stem from a human donor in a cohort sampled during active COVID-19. CDR3s include the opening cysteine and the closing phenylalanine or tryptophan. The D gene is left open where the match is weak. Clone size is not always given. Where it is, it says once, few, many or a class for expanded clones.

>TRBD1|14|TRBJ2-1|many|TRBV6-4
TGTGCCAGCAGCCCGGGACAGGCCAACAATGAGCAGTTCTTC
CASSPGQANNEQFF
>.|14|TRBJ2-2|.|TRBV2
TGTGCCAGCAGTGAAGTCAGGAACACCGGGGAGCTGTTTTTT
CASSEVRNTGELFF
>.|15|TRBJ2-6|.|TRBV7-9
TGTGCCATACGACAGGTCTTCTCTGGGGCCAACGTCCTGACTTTC
CAIRQVFSGANVLTF
>.|14|TRBJ1-2|few|TRBV10-1
TGCGCCAGCAGTGAGTCGGGCAGGGACTATGGCTACACCTTC
CASSESGRDYGYTF
>.|13|TRBJ2-2|.|TRBV30
TGTGCCCGCGAGGGCAGAAGGACCGGGGAGCTGTTTTTT
CAREGRRTGELFF
>TRBD1|15|TRBJ1-3|.|TRBV5-1
TGCGCCAGCAGCTTTACAGGGGGTGGTGGAAACACCATATATTTT
CASSFTGGGGNTIYF
>.|12|TRBJ1-4|.|TRBV5-1
TGCGCCAGCAGCCCACCCGCAGGAAAACTGTTTTTT
CASSPPAGKLFF
>TRBD1|15|TRBJ1-4|.|TRBV2
TGTGCCAGCGGGGAGGTGGGACAGGGATTAGAAAAACTGTTTTTT
CASGEVGQGLEKLFF
>TRBD1|14|TRBJ2-7|.|TRBV5-1
TGCGCCAGCGTTCCGGGACAGGGTTCCTACGAGCAGTACTTC
CASVPGQGSYEQYF
>.|17|TRBJ2-1|few|TRBV7-9
TGTGCCAGCAGCTTCCCCAGGGGATGGAGGTCCTACAATGAGCAGTTCTTC
CASSFPRGWRSYNEQFF
>.|14|TRBJ1-4|once|TRBV28
TGTGCCAGCACCGACCAGGGACATGAGGAAAAACTGTTTTTT
CASTDQGHEEKLFF
>TRBD1|14|TRBJ1-6|.|TRBV19
TGTGCCAGTAGACCGACAGGGTTCAACTCACCCCTCCACTTT
CASRPTGFNSPLHF
>.|14|TRBJ1-6|.|TRBV7-6
TGTGCCAGCAGCTTAGGTGGGCCTAATTCACCCCTCCACTTT
CASSLGGPNSPLHF
>.|15|TRBJ1-2|.|TRBV7-9
TGTGCCAGCAGCTTATCGACACCTTCTAACTATGGCTACACCTTC
CASSLSTPSNYGYTF
>.|15|TRBJ1-6|.|TRBV28
TGTGCCAGCAGCAGGGGAGGGGTTGGTAATTCACCCCTCCACTTT
CASSRGGVGNSPLHF
>TRBD1|17|TRBJ1-2|.|TRBV3-1/TRBV3-2
TGTGCCAGCAGCCAAGAAAAAATGGGACAGGGGACCTATGGCTACACCTTC
CASSQEKMGQGTYGYTF
>.|17|TRBJ1-5|.|TRBV19
TGTGCCAGTAGTCTCTCGAGGGATCTTTATAGCAATCAGCCCCAGCATTTT
CASSLSRDLYSNQPQHF
>.|13|TRBJ2-5|.|TRBV19
TGTGCCAGTAGAAATCTTGGGCGAGAGACCCAGTACTTC
CASRNLGRETQYF
>.|13|TRBJ2-1|.|TRBV7-2
TGTGCCAGCAGCTCCCTCCAGACAGGAGGGCAGTTCTTC
CASSSLQTGGQFF
>TRBD2|13|TRBJ2-3|.|TRBV27
TGTGCCACCATGGAGCGGGACACAGATACGCAGTATTTT
CATMERDTDTQYF
>TRBD2|17|TRBJ2-1|.|TRBV9
TGTGCCAGCAGCGTAGTTGAAAGCGGGGGGCCCTACAATGAGCAGTTCTTC
CASSVVESGGPYNEQFF
>.|13|TRBJ1-1|few|TRBV2
TGTGCCAGCAGTGATTCAGGGTATACTGAAGCTTTCTTT
CASSDSGYTEAFF
>TRBD1|14|TRBJ2-5|.|TRBV18
TGTGCCAGCTCACCAAAGACAGGGGGAGAGACCCAGTACTTC
CASSPKTGGETQYF
>TRBD1|15|TRBJ2-3|.|TRBV10-3
TGTGCCGCAGCCCCCGGGACAGAAAGCACAGATACGCAGTATTTT
CAAAPGTESTDTQYF
>TRBD2|13|TRBJ2-5|.|TRBV3-1/TRBV3-2
TGTGCCAGCAGTCCCGGGACTAGCGAGACCCAGTACTTC
CASSPGTSETQYF
>.|13|TRBJ2-1|.|TRBV5-1
TGCGCCAGCAGCTTATCCACGGGTTATGAGCAGTTCTTC
CASSLSTGYEQFF
>.|13|TRBJ1-5|.|TRBV7-3
TGTGCCAGCAGCTTAAACAGGGTCCAGCCCCAGCATTTT
CASSLNRVQPQHF
>.|14|TRBJ1-2|few|TRBV7-9
TGTGCCAGCAGCCCAGGAACGCCAGGTTATGGCTACACCTTC
CASSPGTPGYGYTF
>TRBD2|14|TRBJ2-1|.|TRBV6-4
TGTGCCAGCAGTGTGATAGGGGAGGGCAATGAGCAGTTCTTC
CASSVIGEGNEQFF
>TRBD2|16|TRBJ2-3|few|TRBV29-1
TGCAGCGTCTTCAGCAGGCTAGCGGACAACACAGATACGCAGTATTTT
CSVFSRLADNTDTQYF
>.|15|TRBJ2-1|.|TRBV11-3
TGTGCCAGCAGCTTAGACCACATCCACTACAATGAGCAGTTCTTC
CASSLDHIHYNEQFF
>.|14|TRBJ2-5|.|TRBV7-2
TGTGCCAGCAGCTTAACCAGCGGCCAAGAGACCCAGTACTTC
CASSLTSGQETQYF
>TRBD1|14|TRBJ1-4|.|TRBV25-1
TGTGCCAGCGGAACAGGGGGCTCTAATGAAAAACTGTTTTTT
CASGTGGSNEKLFF
>TRBD1|17|TRBJ2-2|few|TRBV18
TGTGCCAGCTCACCGGAGGTCGCACAGGGGCTCACCGGGGAGCTGTTTTTT
CASSPEVAQGLTGELFF
>.|13|TRBJ2-3|.|TRBV6-1
TGTGCCAGCAGTGAAATTCGGGCAGATACGCAGTATTTT
CASSEIRADTQYF
>.|14|TRBJ2-1|once|TRBV28
TGTGCCAGCAGTCCCCTTTCTTCCTACAATGAGCAGTTCTTC
CASSPLSSYNEQFF
>.|16|TRBJ1-3|.|TRBV10-1
TGCGCCAGCAGTGTTAGCCCCTCGTCCTCTGGAGACACCATATATTTT
CASSVSPSSSGDTIYF
>TRBD1|16|TRBJ1-2|.|TRBV4-1
TGCGCCAGCAGCCAAGATGTAAGGACAGGGGGCTATGGCTACACCTTC
CASSQDVRTGGYGYTF
>.|12|TRBJ2-7|.|TRBV15
TGTGCCACCAGCAGAGATATCTACGAGCAGTACTTC
CATSRDIYEQYF
>TRBD1|13|TRBJ1-2|.|TRBV5-8
TGTGCCAGCAGCTTGACAGGGGTGAGGGGCTACACCTTC
CASSLTGVRGYTF
>.|14|TRBJ2-2|.|TRBV5-1
TGCGCCAGCTTGGAGTTTGCCAACACCGGGGAGCTGTTTTTT
CASLEFANTGELFF
>TRBD1|14|TRBJ1-2|.|TRBV19
TGTGCCAGTAGTATTGGGGACAGGGTATGGGGCTACACCTTC
CASSIGDRVWGYTF
>.|13|TRBJ2-5|.|TRBV12-3/TRBV12-4
TGTGCCAGCAACCACCAGGGGTCGGAGACCCAGTACTTC
CASNHQGSETQYF
>.|12|TRBJ1-2|.|TRBV28
TGTGCCAGCAGTTTATCAGGTGGTGGCTACACCTTC
CASSLSGGGYTF
>.|14|TRBJ2-5|once|TRBV19
TGTGCCAGTAGTATACGGGGTTTGCAGGAGACCCAGTACTTC
CASSIRGLQETQYF
>TRBD1|17|TRBJ1-3|.|TRBV7-9
TGTGCCAGCAGCTTGGGACAGATAGTCGAAATCGGAAACACCATATATTTT
CASSLGQIVEIGNTIYF
>TRBD1|18|TRBJ1-5|.|TRBV7-7
TGTGCCAGCAGCTTTGCGATACCATGGACAGGGGGCGTTCAGCCCCAGCATTTT
CASSFAIPWTGGVQPQHF
>TRBD2|15|TRBJ2-1|.|TRBV5-4
TGTGCCAGCAGCGCCGGGACTAGCGGCTACAATGAGCAGTTCTTC
CASSAGTSGYNEQFF
>TRBD2|17|TRBJ2-3|once|TRBV5-1
TGCGCCAGCAGCTTCGAGTTAGCGGGAGGGTTCACAGATACGCAGTATTTT
CASSFELAGGFTDTQYF
>.|18|TRBJ1-1|once|TRBV7-2
TGTGCCAGCAGCCTCCTCCGGGGTGGAGGCCGGATCAACACTGAAGCTTTCTTT
CASSLLRGGGRINTEAFF
>.|15|TRBJ1-5|.|TRBV6-5
TGTGCCAGCAGTCCCGGGAGGATAGGCAATCAGCCCCAGCATTTT
CASSPGRIGNQPQHF
>TRBD1|15|TRBJ2-5|once|TRBV5-1
TGCGCCAGCAGCTCCCACAGGGGGCCACAAGAGACCCAGTACTTC
CASSSHRGPQETQYF
>.|14|TRBJ2-5|.|TRBV6-5
TGTGCCAGCAGCCGCCGGTTGGGGGCAGAGACCCAGTACTTC
CASSRRLGAETQYF
>.|15|TRBJ2-2|.|TRBV5-1
TGCGCCAGCAGCTTGGGGCGGAGTCCGGTTGGGGAGCTGTTTTTT
CASSLGRSPVGELFF
>TRBD1|13|TRBJ2-7|few|TRBV5-1
TGCGCCAGCAGGGGGACAGGGGGCTACGAGCAGTACTTC
CASRGTGGYEQYF